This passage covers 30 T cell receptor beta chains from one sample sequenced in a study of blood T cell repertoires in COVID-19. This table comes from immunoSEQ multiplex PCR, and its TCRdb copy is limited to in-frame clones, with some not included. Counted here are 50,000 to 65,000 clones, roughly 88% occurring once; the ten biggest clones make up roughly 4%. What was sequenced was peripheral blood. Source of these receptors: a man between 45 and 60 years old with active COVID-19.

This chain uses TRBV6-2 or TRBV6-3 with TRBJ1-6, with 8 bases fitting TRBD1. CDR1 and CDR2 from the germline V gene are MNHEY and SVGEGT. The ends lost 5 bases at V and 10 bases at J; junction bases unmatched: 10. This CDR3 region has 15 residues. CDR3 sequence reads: CASSARDRIVSPLHF. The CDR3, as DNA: TGTGCCAGCAGTGCCCGGGACAGGATCGTGTCACCCCTCCACTTT.

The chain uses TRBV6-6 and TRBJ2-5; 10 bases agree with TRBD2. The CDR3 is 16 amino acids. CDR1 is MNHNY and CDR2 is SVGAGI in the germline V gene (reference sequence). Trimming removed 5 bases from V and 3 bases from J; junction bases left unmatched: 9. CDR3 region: CASSPPKAGGEETQYF. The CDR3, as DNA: TGTGCCAGCAGTCCCCCTAAAGCGGGGGGGGAAGAGACCCAGTACTTC.

In DNA, the CDR3 is TGTGCCAGCAAGGGGGACGCACCACTAGCTTTCTTT. Amino acids: CASKGDAPLAFF. The chain recombines TRBV28 with TRBJ1-1; D possibly corresponds to TRBD1 (6 bases). The CDR3 contains 12 residues. V lost 7 bases to trimming and J lost 10 bases, with 16 bases between them. Germline loops: CDR1 MDHEN, CDR2 SYDVKM.

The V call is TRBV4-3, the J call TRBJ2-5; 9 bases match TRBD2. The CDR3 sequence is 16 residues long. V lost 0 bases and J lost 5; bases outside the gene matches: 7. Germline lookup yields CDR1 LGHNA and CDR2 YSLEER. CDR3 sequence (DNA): TGCGCCAGCAGCCAAGATTGGCGGGGGGGTACCGAGACCCAGTACTTC. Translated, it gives CASSQDWRGGTETQYF.

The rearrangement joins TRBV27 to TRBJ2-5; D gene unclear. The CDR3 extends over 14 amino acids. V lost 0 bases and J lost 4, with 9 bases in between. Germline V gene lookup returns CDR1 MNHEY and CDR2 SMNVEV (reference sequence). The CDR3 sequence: CASSLSMTGETQYF. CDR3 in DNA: TGTGCCAGCAGTTTATCGATGACGGGAGAGACCCAGTACTTC.

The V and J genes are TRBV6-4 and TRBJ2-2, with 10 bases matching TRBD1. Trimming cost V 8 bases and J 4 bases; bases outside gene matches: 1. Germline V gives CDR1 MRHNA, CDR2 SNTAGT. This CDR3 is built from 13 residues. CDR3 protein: CASGTGATGELFF. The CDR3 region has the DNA TGTGCCAGCGGGACAGGGGCCACCGGGGAGCTGTTTTTT.

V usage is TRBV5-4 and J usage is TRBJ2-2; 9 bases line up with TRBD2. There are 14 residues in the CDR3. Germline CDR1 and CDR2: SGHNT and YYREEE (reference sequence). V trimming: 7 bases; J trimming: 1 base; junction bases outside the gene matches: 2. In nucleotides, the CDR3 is TGTGCCAGCGGAGCGGGGGGGAACACCGGGGAGCTGTTTTTT. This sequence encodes CASGAGGNTGELFF.

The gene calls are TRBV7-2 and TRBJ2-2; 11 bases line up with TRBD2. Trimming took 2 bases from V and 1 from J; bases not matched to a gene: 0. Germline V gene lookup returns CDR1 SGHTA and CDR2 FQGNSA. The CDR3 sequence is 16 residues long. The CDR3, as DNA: TGTGCCAGCAGCTTAACTAGCGGGGGGAACACCGGGGAGCTGTTTTTT. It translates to CASSLTSGGNTGELFF.

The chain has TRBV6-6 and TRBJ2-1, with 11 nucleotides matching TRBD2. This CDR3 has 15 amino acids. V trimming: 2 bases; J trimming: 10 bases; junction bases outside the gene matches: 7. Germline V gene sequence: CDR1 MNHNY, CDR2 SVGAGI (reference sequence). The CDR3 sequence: CASSYQASGGREQFF. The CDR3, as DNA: TGTGCCAGCAGTTACCAGGCTAGCGGGGGGAGGGAGCAGTTCTTC.

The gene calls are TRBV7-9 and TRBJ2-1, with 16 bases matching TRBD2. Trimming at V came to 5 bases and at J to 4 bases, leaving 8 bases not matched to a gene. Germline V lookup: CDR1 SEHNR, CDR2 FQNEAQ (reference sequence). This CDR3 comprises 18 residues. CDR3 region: CASSPGTSGGAAYNEQFF. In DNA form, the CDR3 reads TGTGCCAGCAGCCCCGGGACTAGCGGGGGGGCCGCATACAATGAGCAGTTCTTC.

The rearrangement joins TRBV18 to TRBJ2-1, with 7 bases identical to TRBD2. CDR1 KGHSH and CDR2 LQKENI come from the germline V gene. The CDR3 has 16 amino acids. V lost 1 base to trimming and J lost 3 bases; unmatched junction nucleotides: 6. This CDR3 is CASSPLAGDFYNEQFF. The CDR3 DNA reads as TGTGCCAGCTCACCACTCGCGGGGGACTTCTACAATGAGCAGTTCTTC.

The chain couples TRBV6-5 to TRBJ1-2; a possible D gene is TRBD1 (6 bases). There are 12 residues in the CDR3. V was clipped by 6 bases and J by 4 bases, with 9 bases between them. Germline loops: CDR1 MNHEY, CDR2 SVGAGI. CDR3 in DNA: TGTGCCAGCAGAGGGGGTGGCTATGGCTACACCTTC. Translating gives CASRGGGYGYTF.

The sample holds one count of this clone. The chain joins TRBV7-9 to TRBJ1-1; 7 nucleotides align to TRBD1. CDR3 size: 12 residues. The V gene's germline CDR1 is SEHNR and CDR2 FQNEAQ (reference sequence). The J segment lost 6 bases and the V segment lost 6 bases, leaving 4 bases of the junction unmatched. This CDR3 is CASSQGVAEAFF. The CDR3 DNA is TGTGCCAGCAGTCAGGGGGTCGCTGAAGCTTTCTTT.

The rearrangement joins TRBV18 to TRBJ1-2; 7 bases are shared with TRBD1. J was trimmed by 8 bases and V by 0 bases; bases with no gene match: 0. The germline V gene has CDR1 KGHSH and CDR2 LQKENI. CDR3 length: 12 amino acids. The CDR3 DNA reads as TGTGCCAGCTCACCACCGACAGGGGGCTACACCTTC. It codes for CASSPPTGGYTF.

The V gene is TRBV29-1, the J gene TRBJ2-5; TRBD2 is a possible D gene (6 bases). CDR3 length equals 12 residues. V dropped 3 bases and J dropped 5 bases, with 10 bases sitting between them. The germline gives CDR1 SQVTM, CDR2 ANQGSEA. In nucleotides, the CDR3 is TGCAGCGTTGAGGCGGGAAGGGAGACCCAGTACTTC. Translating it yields CSVEAGRETQYF.

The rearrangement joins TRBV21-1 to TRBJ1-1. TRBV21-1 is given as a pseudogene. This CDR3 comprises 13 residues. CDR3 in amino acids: CASSPDGWLKAFF. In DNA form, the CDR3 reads TGTGCCAGCAGCCCCGACGGGTGGTTGAAAGCTTTCTTT.

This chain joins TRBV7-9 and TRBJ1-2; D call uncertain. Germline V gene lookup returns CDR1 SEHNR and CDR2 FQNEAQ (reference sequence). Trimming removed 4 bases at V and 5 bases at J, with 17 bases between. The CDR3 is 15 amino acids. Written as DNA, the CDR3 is TGTGCCAGCAGCTCGGTCGAGGCGGTTAGGTATGGCTACACCTTC. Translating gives CASSSVEAVRYGYTF.

CDR3 sequence reads: CASSVGTPSYEQYF. CDR3 bases: TGTGCCAGCAGCGTAGGGACACCGTCCTACGAGCAGTACTTC. J is TRBJ2-7 and V is TRBV9; weak D call: TRBD1 (5 bases). The CDR3 runs 14 residues. Germline loops: CDR1 SGDLS, CDR2 YYNGEE. The ends were cut back, 0 bases at V and 1 base at J, with 8 bases in the middle.

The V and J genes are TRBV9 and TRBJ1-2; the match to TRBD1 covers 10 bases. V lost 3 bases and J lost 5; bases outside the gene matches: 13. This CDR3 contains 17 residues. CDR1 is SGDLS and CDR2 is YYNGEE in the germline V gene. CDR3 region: CASSDSGTGEGGYGYTF. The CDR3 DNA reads TGTGCCAGCAGCGATTCCGGGACAGGGGAGGGCGGTTATGGCTACACCTTC.

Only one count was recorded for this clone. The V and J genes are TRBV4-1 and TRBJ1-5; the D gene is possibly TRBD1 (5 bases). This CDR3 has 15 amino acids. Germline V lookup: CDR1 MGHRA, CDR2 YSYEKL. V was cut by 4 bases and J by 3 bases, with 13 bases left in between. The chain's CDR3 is CASSPDTQYNQPQHF. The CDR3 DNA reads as TGCGCCAGCAGCCCGGACACTCAATACAATCAGCCCCAGCATTTT.

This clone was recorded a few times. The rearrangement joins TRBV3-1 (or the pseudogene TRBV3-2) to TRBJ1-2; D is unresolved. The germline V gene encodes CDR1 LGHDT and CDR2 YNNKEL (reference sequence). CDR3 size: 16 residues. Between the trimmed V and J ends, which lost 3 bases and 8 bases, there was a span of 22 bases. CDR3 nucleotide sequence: TGTGCCAGCAGCCAGCCCGAGGAGGGCGAAATCAGGGGCTACACCTTC. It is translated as CASSQPEEGEIRGYTF.

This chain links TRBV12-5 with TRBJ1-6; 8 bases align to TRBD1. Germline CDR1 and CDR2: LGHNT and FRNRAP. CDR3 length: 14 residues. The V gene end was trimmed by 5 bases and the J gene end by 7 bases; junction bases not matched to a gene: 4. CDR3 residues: CASGAGQVNSPLHF. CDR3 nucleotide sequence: TGTGCTAGTGGTGCGGGACAGGTAAATTCACCCCTCCACTTT.

DNA for the CDR3: TGTGCCAGCAGCCAAGGCCCGCCGAGGAACTCCTATAATTCACCCCTCCACTTT. Protein: CASSQGPPRNSYNSPLHF. V is TRBV3-1 (or the pseudogene TRBV3-2) and J is TRBJ1-6; D is undetermined. Germline-derived CDR1 and CDR2 are LGHDT and YNNKEL (reference sequence). Trimming took 1 base from V and 0 from J, leaving 13 bases between them. This CDR3 comprises 18 residues.

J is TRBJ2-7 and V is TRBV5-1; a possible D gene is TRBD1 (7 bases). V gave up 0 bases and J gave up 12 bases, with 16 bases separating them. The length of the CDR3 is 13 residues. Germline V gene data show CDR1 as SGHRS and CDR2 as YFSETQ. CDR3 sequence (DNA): TGCGCCAGCAGCTTGGAGGAGGGACAGTCCCGGTACTTC. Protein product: CASSLEEGQSRYF.

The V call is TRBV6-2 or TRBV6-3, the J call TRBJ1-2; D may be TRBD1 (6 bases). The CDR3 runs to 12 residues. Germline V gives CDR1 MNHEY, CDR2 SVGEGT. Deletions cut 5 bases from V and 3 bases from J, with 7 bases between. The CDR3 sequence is CASSQGHYGYTF. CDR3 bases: TGTGCCAGCAGTCAGGGGCACTATGGCTACACCTTC.

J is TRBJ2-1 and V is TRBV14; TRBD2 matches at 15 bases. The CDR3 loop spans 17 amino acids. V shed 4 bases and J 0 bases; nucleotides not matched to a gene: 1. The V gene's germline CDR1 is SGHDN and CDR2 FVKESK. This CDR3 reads CASSRTSGGVSYNEQFF. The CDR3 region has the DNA TGTGCCAGCAGCCGGACTAGCGGGGGGGTCTCCTACAATGAGCAGTTCTTC. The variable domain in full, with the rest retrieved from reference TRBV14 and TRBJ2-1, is EAGVTQFPSHSVIEKGQTVTLRCDPISGHDNLYWYRRVMGKEIKFLLHFVKESKQDESGMPNNRFLAERTGGTYSTLKVQPAELEDSGVYFCASSRTSGGVSYNEQFFGPGTRLTVL.

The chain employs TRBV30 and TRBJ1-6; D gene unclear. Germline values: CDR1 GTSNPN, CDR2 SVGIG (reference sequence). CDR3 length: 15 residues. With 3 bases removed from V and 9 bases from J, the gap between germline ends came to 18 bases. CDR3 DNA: TGTGCCTGGAGGCTGGGAACCGGAGGTAGTTCACCCCTCCACTTT. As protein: CAWRLGTGGSSPLHF.

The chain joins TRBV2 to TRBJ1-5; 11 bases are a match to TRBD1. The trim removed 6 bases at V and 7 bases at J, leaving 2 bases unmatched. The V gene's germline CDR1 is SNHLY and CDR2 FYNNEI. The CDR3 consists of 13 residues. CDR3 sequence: CASRGTGGQPQHF. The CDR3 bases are TGTGCCAGCAGGGGGACAGGGGGACAGCCCCAGCATTTT.

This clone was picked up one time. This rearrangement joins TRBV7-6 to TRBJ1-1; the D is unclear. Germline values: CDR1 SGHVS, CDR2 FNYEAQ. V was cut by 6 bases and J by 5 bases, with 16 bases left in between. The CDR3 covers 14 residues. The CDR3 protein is CASSFGVRETEAFF. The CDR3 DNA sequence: TGTGCCAGCAGTTTTGGGGTAAGGGAGACTGAAGCTTTCTTT.

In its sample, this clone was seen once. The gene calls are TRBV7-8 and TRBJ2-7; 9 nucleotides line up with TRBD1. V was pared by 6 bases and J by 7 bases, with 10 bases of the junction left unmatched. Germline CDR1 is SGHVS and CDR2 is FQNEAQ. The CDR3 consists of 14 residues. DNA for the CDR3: TGTGCCAGCAGAAACAGGGGGCGAGGCTGGGAGCAGTACTTC. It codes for CASRNRGRGWEQYF. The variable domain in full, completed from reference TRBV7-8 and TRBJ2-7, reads GAGVSQSPRYKVAKRGQDVALRCDPISGHVSLFWYQQALGQGPEFLTYFQNEAQLDKSGLPSDRFFAERPEGSVSTLKIQRTQQEDSAVYLCASRNRGRGWEQYFGPGTRLTVT.